Shown below are 28 T cell receptor beta chains from a single sample sequenced in a study of a mutant IDH1 vaccine in newly diagnosed glioma. No antigens are known for them. The table came from immunoSEQ multiplex PCR; TCRdb's copy has only in-frame clones and leaves some out. The repertoire holds approximately 45,000 clones, with approximately 90% as singletons. Specified time point: week 35, safety follow-up. The investigators gave 300 ug of mutant IDH1 20-mer peptide in each vaccine dose, together with topical imiquimod. The starting material was PBMCs, obtained from a glioma patient whose treatment included an IDH1 peptide vaccine. The receptors were gathered from a woman aged 40 to 50 with glioma.

This rearrangement joins TRBV10-1 to TRBJ2-1; possibly TRBD2 for D (6 bases). Germline CDR1 is WNHNN and CDR2 is SYGVQD (reference sequence). The CDR3 sequence is 14 residues long. V shed 2 bases and J shed 5 bases, with 10 bases lying between them. The CDR3: CASSEGGGDNEQFF. The CDR3 bases are TGCGCCAGCAGTGAGGGCGGCGGGGACAATGAGCAGTTCTTC.

The CDR3 region has the DNA TGTGCCAGTAGTAATGCGGGGCGCGACTACGAGCAGTACTTC. Translated, it gives CASSNAGRDYEQYF. The chain is built from TRBV19 and TRBJ2-7; TRBD2 is a possible D gene (6 bases). Germline assignment: CDR1 LNHDA and CDR2 SQIVND (reference sequence). CDR3 size: 14 residues. Trimming stripped 4 bases from V and 3 bases from J, with 13 bases between.

The rearrangement links TRBV5-1 to TRBJ1-1; a possible D gene is TRBD1 (5 bases). Germline V gives CDR1 SGHRS, CDR2 YFSETQ. With 5 bases removed from V and 0 bases from J, the gap between germline ends came to 8 bases. The CDR3 is 13 residues long. The CDR3 coding sequence is TGCGCCAGCAGTACAGGCATGAACACTGAAGCTTTCTTT. Its translation is CASSTGMNTEAFF.

This clone was counted between two and nine times. The chain couples TRBV7-8 to TRBJ1-1, with 8 bases fitting TRBD1. CDR1 SGHVS and CDR2 FQNEAQ come from the germline V gene. With V trimmed by 1 base and J by 0 bases, 1 base remained unmatched. This CDR3 has 15 residues. CDR3 DNA sequence: TGTGCCAGCAGCTTAGGACAGGGGCTGAACACTGAAGCTTTCTTT. Translated, it gives CASSLGQGLNTEAFF.

CDR3 sequence: CASSLPDQPQHF. CDR3 in DNA: TGTGCCAGCAGTCTTCCGGACCAGCCCCAGCATTTT. This chain uses TRBV6-6 with TRBJ1-5; no reliable D call. V gave up 5 bases and J gave up 7 bases, with 9 bases separating them. Germline V gives CDR1 MNHNY, CDR2 SVGAGI (reference sequence). The CDR3 sequence is 12 residues long.

J is TRBJ1-2 and V is TRBV7-2, with D hard to call. The CDR3 extends over 12 amino acids. CDR1 and CDR2 (germline): SGHTA, FQGNSA. V gave up 6 bases and J gave up 4 bases, with 9 bases separating them. The CDR3 here is CASSWGIYGYTF. As DNA, the CDR3 is TGTGCCAGCAGTTGGGGTATCTATGGCTACACCTTC.

This clone was seen a single time. The CDR3 region is CASSLVPGLTNTEAFF. DNA of the CDR3: TGTGCCAGCAGCTTAGTTCCAGGGCTTACGAACACTGAAGCTTTCTTT. The chain recombines TRBV7-9 with TRBJ1-1; D is possibly TRBD1 (5 bases). The CDR3 loop spans 16 amino acids. V was cut by 1 base and J by 1 base, with 13 bases left in between. Per the germline V gene, CDR1 is SEHNR and CDR2 is FQNEAQ (reference sequence).

The rearrangement uses TRBV21-1 and TRBJ1-1; no check of the table's D call, TRBD1, against the DNA was made. TRBV21-1 is deemed a pseudogene. This CDR3 contains 17 residues. Written as DNA, the CDR3 is TGTGCCAGCAGCAAAGGAGGGACAGGGGCTACGAACACTGAAGCTTTCTTT. This sequence encodes CASSKGGTGATNTEAFF.

The genes are TRBV5-5 and TRBJ1-5; D is perhaps TRBD1 (6 bases). Trimming pared 1 base from V and 3 bases from J, leaving 11 bases between. The CDR3 is made up of 15 amino acids. Germline CDR1 is SGHKS and CDR2 is YYEKEE (reference sequence). The CDR3 is CASSLYAGDNQPQHF. Written as DNA, the CDR3 is TGTGCCAGCAGCTTGTATGCAGGGGACAATCAGCCCCAGCATTTT.

The J gene is TRBJ1-3, the V gene TRBV10-3, with TRBD1 matching over 7 bases. This CDR3 contains 13 residues. CDR1 is ENHRY, CDR2 SYGVKD, per germline. Losses at the gene ends were 10 bases for V and 1 base for J; bases not matched to a gene: 4. The CDR3 DNA sequence: TGTGCCAATACAGGGGCTTCTGGAAACACCATATATTTT. It yields the protein CANTGASGNTIYF.

The V call is TRBV15, the J call TRBJ2-7, with D possibly called TRBD1 or TRBD2 (6 bases each). Germline V lookup: CDR1 LNHNV, CDR2 YYDKDF (reference sequence). This CDR3 contains 17 residues. The ends were cut back, 0 bases at V and 1 base at J, with 16 bases in the middle. As DNA, the CDR3 is TGTGCCACCAGCAGAGACCATCGGGGGCTACTTTCCTACGAGCAGTACTTC. It specifies CATSRDHRGLLSYEQYF.

The chain links TRBV5-1 to TRBJ1-3; D is perhaps TRBD1 (6 bases). Per germline, CDR1 SGHRS and CDR2 YFSETQ. The length of the CDR3 is 16 residues. V was clipped by 4 bases and J by 1 base, with 15 bases between them. The CDR3 protein is CASSPERRGSGNTIYF. DNA of the CDR3: TGCGCCAGCAGCCCGGAGAGAAGGGGGTCTGGAAACACCATATATTTT.

The chain joins TRBV27 to TRBJ2-7, with 8 bases identical to TRBD1. The V and J ends lost 6 bases and 3 bases, in that order; junction bases with no gene match: 4. This CDR3 has 13 residues. The germline CDR1 and CDR2 sequences are MNHEY and SMNVEV (reference sequence). The CDR3 sequence: CASSSTGGYEQYF. CDR3 DNA: TGTGCCAGCAGCTCCACAGGGGGCTACGAGCAGTACTTC.

The rearrangement joins TRBV2 to TRBJ1-1; the D gene is possibly TRBD1 (5 bases). The length of the CDR3 is 15 residues. The germline CDR1 and CDR2 sequences are SNHLY and FYNNEI. Trimming stripped 5 bases from V and 4 bases from J, with 17 bases between. This CDR3 is CASSFMGRKFTEAFF. The CDR3 DNA reads as TGTGCCAGCAGTTTTATGGGACGGAAGTTCACTGAAGCTTTCTTT.

The rearrangement joins TRBV28 to TRBJ1-1; D possibly corresponds to TRBD1 (6 bases). This CDR3 is 17 amino acids long. Germline loops: CDR1 MDHEN, CDR2 SYDVKM. Trimming left V 4 bases short and J 1 base short, with 19 bases between. The CDR3 spells CASSSLSFIQGNTEAFF. In nucleotides, the CDR3 is TGTGCCAGCAGTTCCCTCTCCTTTATACAGGGGAACACTGAAGCTTTCTTT.

CDR3 sequence (DNA): TGTGCCAGCAGGCCGGGACAAAGAAATGAAAAACTGTTTTTT. It is translated as CASRPGQRNEKLFF. The chain has TRBV27 and TRBJ1-4, with D possibly TRBD1 on 6 matching bases. Germline lookup yields CDR1 MNHEY and CDR2 SMNVEV (reference sequence). Trimming cost V 6 bases and J 5 bases, with 13 bases left between them. The CDR3 runs 14 residues.

This clone has a handful of counts. The chain joins TRBV25-1 to TRBJ1-1, with 8 bases matching TRBD1. CDR3 size: 13 residues. Germline assignment: CDR1 MGHDK and CDR2 SYGVNS. With 3 bases clipped from V and 7 bases from J, the junction kept 4 bases outside the gene matches. CDR3 sequence (DNA): TGTGCCAGCAGTGATTCAGGGACAGGTGAAGCTTTCTTT. It translates to CASSDSGTGEAFF. Variable domain in full (rest from reference TRBV25-1 and TRBJ1-1): EADIYQTPRYLVIGTGKKITLECSQTMGHDKMYWYQQDPGMELHLIHYSYGVNSTEKGDLSSESTVSRIRTEHFPLTLESARPSHTSQYLCASSDSGTGEAFFGQGTRLTVV.

The chain couples TRBV5-6 to TRBJ2-5; 7 nucleotides align to TRBD1. V lost 4 bases, J lost 6 bases, and 9 bases stayed unmatched. This CDR3 comprises 14 residues. CDR1 and CDR2 from the germline V gene are SGHDT and YYEEEE. This chain's CDR3 is CASSPPTGRKTQYF. The CDR3 nucleotides read TGTGCCAGCAGCCCACCGACAGGGCGGAAGACCCAGTACTTC.

The chain combines TRBV5-6 with TRBJ2-7; tentatively, D is TRBD1 or TRBD2 (5 bases each). The V gene lost 7 bases and the J gene lost 0 bases, with 20 bases spanning the gap. The CDR3 contains 16 residues. CDR1 and CDR2 from the germline V gene are SGHDT and YYEEEE. The CDR3 coding sequence is TGTGCCAGCGGCCCGGGGCTTGGAAACCCCTCCTACGAGCAGTACTTC. Its protein is CASGPGLGNPSYEQYF.

This chain joins TRBV6-5 and TRBJ1-4; no firm D call. V shed 8 bases and J shed 4 bases, with 17 bases lying between them. CDR1 MNHEY and CDR2 SVGAGI come from the germline V gene. The CDR3 consists of 15 residues. The CDR3 reads CASSYQGALNEKLFF. DNA of the CDR3: TGTGCCAGCTCATATCAAGGTGCCCTTAATGAAAAACTGTTTTTT.

This clone occurred once. The chain is built from TRBV7-2 and TRBJ2-7; tentatively, D is TRBD2 (5 bases). The V end was cut by 5 bases, the J end by 0 bases, with 17 bases between. Germline CDR1 reads SGHTA; CDR2 reads FQGNSA. The CDR3 covers 16 residues. The CDR3 here is CASSQTWSGISYEQYF. CDR3 nucleotide sequence: TGTGCCAGCAGCCAGACTTGGTCGGGGATCTCCTACGAGCAGTACTTC. The variable domain in full, with the rest retrieved from reference TRBV7-2 and TRBJ2-7, is GAGVSQSPSNKVTEKGKDVELRCDPISGHTALYWYRQSLGQGLEFLIYFQGNSAPDKSGLPSDRFSAERTGGSVSTLTIQRTQQEDSAVYLCASSQTWSGISYEQYFGPGTRLTVT.

The chain has TRBV5-1 and TRBJ2-3; D is uncertain. Trimming removed 4 bases at V and 0 bases at J, with 18 bases between. The CDR3 has 17 amino acids. CDR1 is SGHRS and CDR2 is YFSETQ in the germline V gene. In DNA form, the CDR3 reads TGCGCCAGCAGCCTACTTTGGGATCACGCGAGCACAGATACGCAGTATTTT. Translation: CASSLLWDHASTDTQYF.

The chain uses TRBV7-6 and TRBJ2-1, with D perhaps TRBD2 (6 bases). V was shortened by 5 bases and J by 2 bases, with 7 bases between the two germline ends. Germline V gives CDR1 SGHVS, CDR2 FNYEAQ. This CDR3 spans 13 amino acids. CDR3 DNA: TGTGCCAGCAGCGGCGGGACCTACAATGAGCAGTTCTTC. It is translated as CASSGGTYNEQFF.

The V gene is TRBV5-1, the J gene TRBJ2-2; D might be TRBD1 or TRBD2, each matching 5 bases. CDR3 length: 16 residues. V was trimmed by 1 base and J by 7 bases, leaving 17 bases between them. CDR1 is SGHRS, CDR2 YFSETQ, per germline. The CDR3 region is CASSLMVGGDFGELFF. The CDR3 DNA reads TGCGCCAGCAGCTTGATGGTTGGGGGAGACTTCGGGGAGCTGTTTTTT. Full variable domain (remainder filled in from reference TRBV5-1 and TRBJ2-2): KAGVTQTPRYLIKTRGQQVTLSCSPISGHRSVSWYQQTPGQGLQFLFEYFSETQRNKGNFPGRFSGRQFSNSRSEMNVSTLELGDSALYLCASSLMVGGDFGELFFGEGSRLTVL.

V is TRBV19 and J is TRBJ1-5; a weak D match, TRBD1 (5 bases). Deletions cut 3 bases from V and 7 bases from J, with 10 bases between. In germline, CDR1 is LNHDA, CDR2 SQIVND (reference sequence). The CDR3 is 13 residues long. The CDR3 is CASSMDMWQPQHF. The CDR3 nucleotides read TGTGCCAGTAGTATGGACATGTGGCAGCCCCAGCATTTT. The complete variable domain, with remaining parts taken from reference TRBV19 and TRBJ1-5, reads DGGITQSPKYLFRKEGQNVTLSCEQNLNHDAMYWYRQDPGQGLRLIYYSQIVNDFQKGDIAEGYSVSREKKESFPLTVTSAQKNPTAFYLCASSMDMWQPQHFGDGTRLSIL.

The chain carries TRBV7-2 and TRBJ1-3; no clear D. With 6 bases removed from V and 0 bases from J, the gap between germline ends came to 15 bases. Germline V lookup: CDR1 SGHTA, CDR2 FQGNSA. This CDR3 comprises 16 residues. CDR3 loop: CASSFQVLNSGNTIYF. The CDR3 coding sequence is TGTGCCAGCAGTTTCCAGGTCCTAAACTCTGGAAACACCATATATTTT.

The chain combines TRBV5-1 with TRBJ1-2, with TRBD1 as a possible D gene (6 bases). CDR3 length: 15 amino acids. The ends were cut back, 4 bases at V and 4 bases at J, with 17 bases in the middle. Germline lookup yields CDR1 SGHRS and CDR2 YFSETQ. The CDR3 DNA reads TGCGCCAGCAGCCATCAGGCGGCGGGGGCCTATGGCTACACCTTC. Amino acids: CASSHQAAGAYGYTF.

J is TRBJ2-2 and V is TRBV4-1; D call uncertain. Germline CDR1 reads MGHRA; CDR2 reads YSYEKL. V shed 0 bases and J shed 6 bases, with 5 bases lying between them. This CDR3 comprises 13 residues. CDR3 nucleotides: TGCGCCAGCAGCCAAGATACGTCCGGGGAGCTGTTTTTT. As protein: CASSQDTSGELFF.